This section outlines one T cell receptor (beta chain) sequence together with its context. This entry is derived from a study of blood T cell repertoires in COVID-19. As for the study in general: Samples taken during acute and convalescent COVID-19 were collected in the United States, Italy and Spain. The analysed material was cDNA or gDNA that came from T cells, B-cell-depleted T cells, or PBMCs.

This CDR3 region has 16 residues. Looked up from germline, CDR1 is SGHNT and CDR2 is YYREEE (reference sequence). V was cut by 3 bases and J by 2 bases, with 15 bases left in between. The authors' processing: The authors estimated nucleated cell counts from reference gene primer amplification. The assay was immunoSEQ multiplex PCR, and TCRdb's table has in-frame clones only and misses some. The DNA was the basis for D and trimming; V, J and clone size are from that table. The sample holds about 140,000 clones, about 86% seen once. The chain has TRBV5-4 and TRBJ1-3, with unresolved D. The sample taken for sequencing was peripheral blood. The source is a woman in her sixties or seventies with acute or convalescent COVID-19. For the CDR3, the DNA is TGTGCCAGCAGCTATAATCGGGGAGGCGCTGGAAACACCATATATTTT. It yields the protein CASSYNRGGAGNTIYF.